The text below deals with one TCR beta chain. Its antigen is unidentified. The data belong to a study of T cells in narcolepsy. Overall study: Patients with NT1 or NT2 and healthy control donors were enrolled. Study-wide results and limits: No autoreactive T cell clone sequences appeared in some memory CD4+ repertoires. Comparing one patient's CSF and blood CD4+ clonotypes highlighted HCRT- and TRIB2-specific autoreactive clonotypes. Blood of same and different patients, but not healthy controls, reportedly held recurring autoreactive clonotypes.

The V and J ends lost 8 bases and 7 bases, in that order; junction bases with no gene match: 6. CDR1 and CDR2 (germline): SGHTA, FQGTGA. The CDR3 spans 14 residues. The table came from immunoSEQ multiplex PCR; TCRdb's copy has only in-frame clones and leaves some out. There are tens of thousands of clones in the sample; 70% to 85% occur only once, and about 0.69% lies in the top ten. Sequenced sample: CD45RA- memory CD4+ T cells from PBMCs. The chain combines TRBV7-3 with TRBJ2-1, with 12 bases matching TRBD1. The sequence derives from a human donor with narcolepsy. The CDR3 sequence: CASQRDRGRNEQFF. The CDR3 DNA sequence: TGTGCCAGCCAACGGGACAGGGGGCGGAATGAGCAGTTCTTC.